The present TCR beta chain was sequenced within a study of blood T cell repertoires in COVID-19. On the study more broadly: Whether acute or convalescent, the COVID-19 samples came from the United States, Italy and Spain. The analysed material was cDNA or gDNA that came from T cells, B-cell-depleted T cells, or PBMCs.

In the original workflow: Reference gene primer amplification gave estimated nucleated cell counts. Profiled with immunoSEQ multiplex PCR; TCRdb holds only in-frame clones, not every one. The V and J calls and clone size come from that table; D and trimming were worked out from the DNA. The profile shows more than 95,000 clones, 79% of them singletons. Germline lookup yields CDR1 SGHTA and CDR2 FQGTGA. V lost 2 bases to trimming and J lost 2 bases, with 10 bases between them. This CDR3 has 16 amino acids. The sequenced sample was peripheral blood. This receptor was taken from a man aged 35-49 years with active or convalescent COVID-19. This chain uses TRBV7-3 with TRBJ2-6; tentative D call: TRBD2 (6 bases). This CDR3 is CASSLFGGTGANVLTF. The CDR3 DNA reads TGTGCCAGCAGCTTATTTGGCGGGACTGGGGCCAACGTCCTGACTTTC. The full variable domain, in which reference TRBV7-3 and TRBJ2-6 provide the parts outside the CDR3, is GAGVSQTPSNKVTEKGKYVELRCDPISGHTALYWYRQSLGQGPEFLIYFQGTGAADDSGLPNDRFFAVRPEGSVSTLKIQRTERGDSAVYLCASSLFGGTGANVLTFGAGSRLTVL.